These T cell receptor beta chains were read from a single sample in a study of identical twins. TCRdb redid the calling of the 5' RACE reads with MiXCR, one entry per CDR3 protein. This table has some 1,700,000 distinct CDR3 sequences, around 29% appearing once. Sequencing was done on a sample of cord blood. These receptors originate from a newborn girl in good health. CDR3s include the opening cysteine and the closing phenylalanine or tryptophan. The order of the fields is D gene, V gene, J gene, clone size, CDR3 DNA, CDR3 protein. D genes are given only for firm matches. Clone size, where shown, is once, few, many, or a class for clones that have expanded.

>-|TRBV2|TRBJ2-7|-
TGTGCCAGCCGGCTTAGTGGAGGACCCTCCTACGAGCAGTACTTC
CASRLSGGPSYEQYF
>TRBD1|TRBV2|TRBJ2-2|-
TGTGCCAGCAGTGCGAGGGGGCCCGAGTTAGTAGTGCCCGGGGAGCTGTTTTTT
CASSARGPELVVPGELFF
>-|TRBV6-2/TRBV6-3|TRBJ2-1|-
TGTGCCAGCCTAGCATTCAATGAGCAGTTCTTC
CASLAFNEQFF
>TRBD2|TRBV20-1|TRBJ2-7|few
TGCAGTGCCCAGGGTGGCGGGAGTCCCCATCTCTACGAGCAGTACTTC
CSAQGGGSPHLYEQYF
>TRBD1|TRBV6-6|TRBJ2-4|-
TGTGCCAGCAGCCGACAGGGAAGGAAAGCCAAAAACATTCAGTACTTC
CASSRQGRKAKNIQYF
>-|TRBV6-5|TRBJ1-4|-
TGTGCCAGCAGTTACTCGGGACGGGCCAAGGGAGATGAAAAACTGTTTTTT
CASSYSGRAKGDEKLFF
>TRBD2|TRBV28|TRBJ2-7|few
TGTGCCAGCAGTTTCCCATCTAGCGGGAGGGTCGACGAGCAGTACTTC
CASSFPSSGRVDEQYF
>-|TRBV27|TRBJ2-3|-
TGTGCCAGCAGTCCCTTGGGACGCTCAGATACGCAGTATTTT
CASSPLGRSDTQYF
>-|TRBV11-1|TRBJ2-3|-
TGTGCCAGCAGCTTAGCGGCGGGAAGGACGACAGATACGCAGTATTTT
CASSLAAGRTTDTQYF
>TRBD2|TRBV28|TRBJ2-7|-
TGTGCCAGCAGGAGGGCGGGAGAGGCCTACGAGCAGTACTTC
CASRRAGEAYEQYF
>-|TRBV7-9|TRBJ2-7|-
TGTGCCAGCAGCGGAGGGGGGATGGGCTCCTACGAGCAGTACTTC
CASSGGGMGSYEQYF
>-|TRBV20-1|TRBJ2-2|-
TGCAGTGCTAGCGGGTTGCCCGGGACGGTCCCCTGGAACACCGGGGAGCTGTTTTTT
CSASGLPGTVPWNTGELFF
>-|TRBV7-9|TRBJ2-1|-
TGTGCCAGCAGCCTGGACATCCACTACAATGAGCAGTTCTTC
CASSLDIHYNEQFF
>-|TRBV20-1|TRBJ1-6|few
TGCAGTGCCCCGGACAGATCACGCTATAATTCACCCCTCCACTTT
CSAPDRSRYNSPLHF
>-|TRBV24-1|TRBJ2-3|-
TGTGCCACCAGTCGAGGGGGGGGAGCAGATACGCAGTATTTT
CATSRGGGADTQYF
>-|TRBV19|TRBJ1-6|-
TGTGCCAGTAGTAATGGAGGGTGGGCTTCACCCCTCCACTTT
CASSNGGWASPLHF
>TRBD2|TRBV2|TRBJ2-5|few
TGTGCCAGCAGTGAAGCGCTCGGCGTCGAGGTCTGGGTAGCGGGGTTTAAAGAGACCCAGTACTTC
CASSEALGVEVWVAGFKETQYF
>TRBD2|TRBV7-2|TRBJ2-3|-
TGTGCCAGCAGCTCGGGACTAGCTGTGGGCACAGATACGCAGTATTTT
CASSSGLAVGTDTQYF
>-|TRBV18|TRBJ1-2|many
TGTGCCAGCTCACCGGGATCCAACTATGGCTACACCTTC
CASSPGSNYGYTF
>TRBD1|TRBV28|TRBJ2-2|few
TGTGCCAGCAGTTTGGGACAGTTCGGCACCGGGGAGCTGTTTTTT
CASSLGQFGTGELFF
>-|TRBV21-1|TRBJ2-7|-
TGTGCCAGCAGCAAAAACAGGGGGTACGAGCAGTACTTC
CASSKNRGYEQYF
>-|TRBV6-5|TRBJ2-3|-
TGTGCCAGCAGTTACTCGGGACTTCGCACAGATACGCAGTATTTT
CASSYSGLRTDTQYF
>TRBD2|TRBV24-1|TRBJ2-1|few
TGTGCCACCAGTGATCCGGGACTAGCGGGAGTGAATGAGCAGTTCTTC
CATSDPGLAGVNEQFF
>-|TRBV6-6|TRBJ1-1|-
TGTGCCACCTTCGATACTGAAGCTTTCTTT
CATFDTEAFF
>-|TRBV28|TRBJ2-1|-
TGTGCCAGCAGTCCATATTACTTCTCCTACAATGAGCAGTTCTTC
CASSPYYFSYNEQFF
>-|TRBV6-1|TRBJ1-1|once
TGTGCCAGCAGTGAAAGCCCCCCGGGCACTGAAGCTTTCTTT
CASSESPPGTEAFF
>-|TRBV20-1|TRBJ2-6|-
TGCAGTGCTAGAGTTCCGGGCGCTGGGGCCAACGTCCTGACTTTC
CSARVPGAGANVLTF
>TRBD2|TRBV20-1|TRBJ2-6|few
TGCAGTGCTCTAACTGGACTAGCTGGGGCCAACGTCCTGACTTTC
CSALTGLAGANVLTF
>-|TRBV29-1|TRBJ2-3|-
TGCAGCGCTACCAAGCTTAGCACAGTCACAGATACGCAGTATTTT
CSATKLSTVTDTQYF
>TRBD2|TRBV4-2|TRBJ2-5|-
TGTGCCAGCAGCCAACTTACTAGCGGGAGTGACCAAGAGACCCAGTACTTC
CASSQLTSGSDQETQYF
>-|TRBV7-2|TRBJ1-1|-
TGTGCCAGCAGCCCCTATCCTGGGGATGGCACTGAAGCTTTCTTT
CASSPYPGDGTEAFF
>-|TRBV12-3/TRBV12-4|TRBJ1-2|many
TGTGCCAGCAGTCAAAACACCGGGTGGGATGGCTACACCTTC
CASSQNTGWDGYTF
>-|TRBV6-6|TRBJ2-4|-
TGTGCCAGCAGTTACGTTAGTGGGGAGGCCAAAAACATTCAGTACTTC
CASSYVSGEAKNIQYF
>-|TRBV5-1|TRBJ2-6|many
TGCGCCAGCAGGAACTCACTTTCTGGGGCCAACGTCCTGACTTTC
CASRNSLSGANVLTF
>TRBD2|TRBV2|TRBJ2-3|-
TGTGCCAGCAGTGAAGCGCCCCCAGCAGCGGGAGGCCCCACAGATACGCAGTATTTT
CASSEAPPAAGGPTDTQYF
>-|TRBV6-6|TRBJ2-3|few
TGTGCCAGCAGTTACTCGATGGGGGGCACAGATACGCAGTATTTT
CASSYSMGGTDTQYF
>-|TRBV7-2|TRBJ2-4|-
TGTGCCAGCAGCTTAAAAACCATAGGGAGCATTCAGTACTTC
CASSLKTIGSIQYF
>-|TRBV5-1|TRBJ2-1|few
TGCGCCAGCAGCTTGGCATCCGTCCTCGCATATGAGCAGTTCTTC
CASSLASVLAYEQFF
>-|TRBV5-1|TRBJ2-7|-
TGCGCCGGCAGCTTGGGGAATCCTACCTACGAGCAGTACTTC
CAGSLGNPTYEQYF
>TRBD2|TRBV10-3|TRBJ2-1|-
TGTGCCATCAGTGGGACTAGCGGGGGGCGGGCCTACAATGAGCAGTTCTTC
CAISGTSGGRAYNEQFF
>TRBD1|TRBV7-6|TRBJ1-1|-
TGTGCCAGCAGCTCCGTATGGGGACAGGATCCTTTGAACACTGAAGCTTTCTTT
CASSSVWGQDPLNTEAFF
>-|TRBV7-2|TRBJ1-2|-
TGTGCCAGCAGCTTAGAGCAGGCTGGCTACACCTTC
CASSLEQAGYTF